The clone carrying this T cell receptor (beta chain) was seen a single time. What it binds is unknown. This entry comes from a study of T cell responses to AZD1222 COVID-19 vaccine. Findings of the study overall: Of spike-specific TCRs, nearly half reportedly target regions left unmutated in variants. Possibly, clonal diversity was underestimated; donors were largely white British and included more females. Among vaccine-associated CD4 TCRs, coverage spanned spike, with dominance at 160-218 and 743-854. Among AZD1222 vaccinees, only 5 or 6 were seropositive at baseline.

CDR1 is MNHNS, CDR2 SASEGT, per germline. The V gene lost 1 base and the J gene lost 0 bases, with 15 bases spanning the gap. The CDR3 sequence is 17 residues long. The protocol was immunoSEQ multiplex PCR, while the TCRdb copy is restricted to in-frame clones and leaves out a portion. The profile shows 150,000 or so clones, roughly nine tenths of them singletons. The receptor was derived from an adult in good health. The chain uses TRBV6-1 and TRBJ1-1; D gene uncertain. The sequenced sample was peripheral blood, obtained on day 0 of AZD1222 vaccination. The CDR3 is CASSEGWPYTLNTEAFF. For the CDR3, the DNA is TGTGCCAGCAGTGAAGGATGGCCATACACTTTGAACACTGAAGCTTTCTTT.